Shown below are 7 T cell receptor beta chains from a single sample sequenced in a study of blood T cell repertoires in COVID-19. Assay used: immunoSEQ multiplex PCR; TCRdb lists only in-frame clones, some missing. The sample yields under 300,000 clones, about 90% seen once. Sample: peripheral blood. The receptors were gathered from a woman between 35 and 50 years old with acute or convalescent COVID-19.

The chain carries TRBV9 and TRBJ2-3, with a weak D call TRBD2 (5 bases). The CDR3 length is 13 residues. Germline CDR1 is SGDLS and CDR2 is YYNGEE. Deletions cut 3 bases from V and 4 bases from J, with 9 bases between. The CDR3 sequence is CASSGEFPDTQYF. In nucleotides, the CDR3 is TGTGCCAGCAGCGGGGAGTTTCCAGATACGCAGTATTTT.

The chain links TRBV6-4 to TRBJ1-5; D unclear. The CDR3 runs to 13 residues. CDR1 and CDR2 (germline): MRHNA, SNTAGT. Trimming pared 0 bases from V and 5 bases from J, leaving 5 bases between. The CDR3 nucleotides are TGTGCCAGCAGTGACTCTTTAGATCAGCCCCAGCATTTT. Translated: CASSDSLDQPQHF.

The CDR3 here is CASSQTASTGQYV. As DNA, the CDR3 is TGTGCCAGCAGCCAGACAGCGTCAACAGGGCAGTACGTC. J is TRBJ2-7 and V is TRBV7-3; D possibly corresponds to TRBD1 (5 bases). Germline V lookup: CDR1 SGHTA, CDR2 FQGTGA. The germline V and J ends were trimmed by 5 bases and 9 bases, with 17 bases remaining between them. The CDR3 spans 13 residues.

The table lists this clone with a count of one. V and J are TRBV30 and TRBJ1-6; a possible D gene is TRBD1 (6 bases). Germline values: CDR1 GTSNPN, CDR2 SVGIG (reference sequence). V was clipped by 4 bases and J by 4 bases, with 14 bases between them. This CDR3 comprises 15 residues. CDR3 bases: TGTGCCTGGACACACCGGGACATATATAATTCACCCCTCCACTTT. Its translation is CAWTHRDIYNSPLHF. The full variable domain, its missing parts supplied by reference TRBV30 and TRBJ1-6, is SQTIHQWPATLVQPVGSPLSLECTVEGTSNPNLYWYRQAAGRGLQLLFYSVGIGQISSEVPQNLSASRPQDRQFILSSKKLLLSDSGFYLCAWTHRDIYNSPLHFGNGTRLTVT.

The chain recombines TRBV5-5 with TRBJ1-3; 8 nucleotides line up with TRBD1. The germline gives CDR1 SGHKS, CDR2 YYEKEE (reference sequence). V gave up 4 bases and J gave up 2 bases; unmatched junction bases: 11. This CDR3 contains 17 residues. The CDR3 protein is CASSPWQGQVAGNTIYF. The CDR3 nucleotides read TGTGCCAGCAGCCCCTGGCAGGGACAGGTGGCTGGAAACACCATATATTTT.

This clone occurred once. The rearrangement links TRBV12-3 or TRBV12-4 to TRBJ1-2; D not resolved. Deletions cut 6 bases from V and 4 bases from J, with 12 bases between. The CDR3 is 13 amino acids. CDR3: CASSPGRGYGYTF. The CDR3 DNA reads TGTGCCAGCAGCCCCGGGCGGGGCTATGGCTACACCTTC.

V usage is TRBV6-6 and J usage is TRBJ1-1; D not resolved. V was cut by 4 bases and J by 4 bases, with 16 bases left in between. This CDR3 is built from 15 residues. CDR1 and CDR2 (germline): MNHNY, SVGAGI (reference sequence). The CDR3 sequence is CASSSAIHAGTEAFF. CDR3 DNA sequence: TGTGCCAGCAGTTCGGCGATACACGCGGGCACTGAAGCTTTCTTT.